These 29 T cell receptor beta chains were sequenced from one sample in a study of T cells in tumors after PD-1 blockade. Some clones are missing from TCRdb's copy, which holds only in-frame ones; the method was immunoSEQ multiplex PCR. This table holds about 59,000 clones, about 82% found once. The sample in question was PBMCs, obtained before anti-PD-1 treatment. The receptor source for this set is a human donor with basal cell carcinoma.

The chain recombines TRBV5-6 with TRBJ2-5; 12 positions match TRBD2. Germline trimming cut 0 bases from V and 4 bases from J; bases unmatched to any gene: 4. The V gene's germline CDR1 is SGHDT and CDR2 YYEEEE. The CDR3 contains 16 residues. The CDR3 is CASSLGLAGGRETQYF. CDR3 DNA: TGTGCCAGCAGCTTGGGGCTAGCGGGGGGGCGAGAGACCCAGTACTTC.

This sequence joins TRBV19 and TRBJ2-2; TRBD2 is a possible D gene (6 bases). The CDR3 has 15 amino acids. Germline V gene sequence: CDR1 LNHDA, CDR2 SQIVND (reference sequence). V lost 5 bases, J lost 4 bases, and 14 bases lay in between. The chain's CDR3 is CASSPTGGTTGELFF. CDR3 bases: TGTGCCAGTAGTCCCACCGGAGGGACCACCGGGGAGCTGTTTTTT.

The chain couples TRBV12-5 to TRBJ1-3, with D possibly matching TRBD1 (5 bases). The germline V gene encodes CDR1 LGHNT and CDR2 FRNRAP. There are 16 residues in the CDR3. V was clipped by 1 base and J by 0 bases, with 10 bases between them. CDR3 sequence reads: CASGLGTGASGNTIYF. The CDR3 DNA is TGTGCTAGTGGTTTGGGAACCGGGGCCTCTGGAAACACCATATATTTT.

The J gene is TRBJ2-2, the V gene TRBV5-1; weak D call: TRBD2 (5 bases). Germline V lookup: CDR1 SGHRS, CDR2 YFSETQ. V lost 6 bases and J 3 bases, leaving 9 bases between the germline ends. There are 13 residues in the CDR3. The DNA of the CDR3 is TGCGCCAGCAATCCGGGGTACACCGGGGAGCTGTTTTTT. The encoded protein is CASNPGYTGELFF.

This clone was observed a handful of times. The chain carries TRBV12-3 or TRBV12-4 and TRBJ1-4, with D unresolved. Trimming took 6 bases from V and 4 from J, leaving 9 bases between them. The CDR3 is 13 residues long. CDR3 bases: TGTGCCAGCAGCCACCCGGGTAATGAAAAACTGTTTTTT. Protein: CASSHPGNEKLFF.

CDR3 loop: CASSQDRKFRAFF. The CDR3 DNA sequence: TGCGCCAGCAGCCAAGATAGGAAATTTCGGGCTTTCTTT. This chain links TRBV4-1 with TRBJ1-1; D not certain. The ends were cut back, 0 bases at V and 11 bases at J, with 13 bases in the middle. This CDR3 spans 13 amino acids. The germline gives CDR1 MGHRA, CDR2 YSYEKL.

The J gene is TRBJ2-1, the V gene TRBV13; 8 positions agree with TRBD2. Unmatched junction bases numbered 10, after V lost 8 bases and J lost 7 bases. The CDR3 is made up of 14 amino acids. In germline, CDR1 is PRHDT, CDR2 FYEKMQ (reference sequence). For the CDR3, the DNA is TGTGCCAGCGTCCGGGGGGGAGCGCGAAATGAGCAGTTCTTC. This encodes CASVRGGARNEQFF.

The chain uses TRBV19 and TRBJ1-2; 7 nucleotides align to TRBD1. Germline loops: CDR1 LNHDA, CDR2 SQIVND (reference sequence). The V segment lost 4 bases and the J segment 2 bases; nucleotides outside the gene matches: 10. The CDR3 loop spans 16 amino acids. The CDR3 coding sequence is TGTGCCAGTAGTAAACTTCAGGGGGGGAAAAACTATGGCTACACCTTC. As protein: CASSKLQGGKNYGYTF.

The V gene is TRBV13, the J gene TRBJ1-1; 7 positions agree with TRBD1. The CDR3 totals 17 residues. Per germline, CDR1 PRHDT and CDR2 FYEKMQ (reference sequence). The trim removed 5 bases at V and 7 bases at J, leaving 19 bases unmatched. The CDR3 DNA follows: TGTGCCAGCAGCGTTAGGGAGGGGGCGCGTGTTAGGGGTGAAGCTTTCTTT. It is translated as CASSVREGARVRGEAFF. The variable domain in full, with the rest retrieved from reference TRBV13 and TRBJ1-1, is AAGVIQSPRHLIKEKRETATLKCYPIPRHDTVYWYQQGPGQDPQFLISFYEKMQSDKGSIPDRFSAQQFSDYHSELNMSSLELGDSALYFCASSVREGARVRGEAFFGQGTRLTVV.

V and J are TRBV29-1 and TRBJ2-3; D remains ambiguous. The V end lost 6 bases, the J end lost 1 base, and 11 bases lay between the germline ends. Germline CDR1 and CDR2: SQVTM and ANQGSEA. The CDR3 sequence is 13 residues long. CDR3 DNA sequence: TGCAGCGTGTATAGCTCGGGCACAGATACGCAGTATTTT. Residues: CSVYSSGTDTQYF.

The V call is TRBV30, the J call TRBJ1-5; D is unresolved. V gave up 3 bases and J gave up 1 base, with 7 bases separating them. The CDR3 consists of 13 residues. The germline V gene has CDR1 GTSNPN and CDR2 SVGIG (reference sequence). CDR3 DNA sequence: TGTGCCTGGAGCGAGCAAAGCAATCAGCCCCAGCATTTT. Translation gives CAWSEQSNQPQHF.

About this clone: One end of the junction does not line up with germline, which may come from a read error. The rearrangement joins TRBV2 to TRBJ2-2; TRBD2 matches 9 bases. The CDR3 consists of 15 residues. In germline, CDR1 is SNHLY, CDR2 FYNNEI. CDR3 bases: TGTGCCAGCAGCGAAGTAGCGGGGGCCACCGGGGAGCTGTTTTTT. Its protein product is CASSEVAGATGELFF.

The V gene is TRBV7-6, the J gene TRBJ2-7; TRBD1 might be the D (6 bases). This CDR3 contains 15 residues. The germline V gene has CDR1 SGHVS and CDR2 FNYEAQ. Trimming left V 3 bases short and J 0 bases short, with 12 bases between. Written as DNA, the CDR3 is TGTGCCAGCAGCTTGGGTACGACAGGCTCCTACGAGCAGTACTTC. It translates to CASSLGTTGSYEQYF.

This chain joins TRBV7-9 and TRBJ1-1, with D perhaps TRBD1 (6 bases). CDR1 SEHNR and CDR2 FQNEAQ come from the germline V gene (reference sequence). This CDR3 has 14 amino acids. V was cut by 5 bases and J by 10 bases, with 20 bases left in between. This chain's CDR3 is CASSHRRGRVGAFF. In DNA, the CDR3 is TGTGCCAGCAGCCACCGGAGGGGGAGGGTCGGAGCTTTCTTT. The variable domain in full, with the rest retrieved from reference TRBV7-9 and TRBJ1-1, is DTGVSQNPRHKITKRGQNVTFRCDPISEHNRLYWYRQTLGQGPEFLTYFQNEAQLEKSRLLSDRFSAERPKGSFSTLEIQRTEQGDSAMYLCASSHRRGRVGAFFGQGTRLTVV.

The chain recombines TRBV6-5 with TRBJ1-2, with D maybe TRBD1 (5 bases). Germline values: CDR1 MNHEY, CDR2 SVGAGI. This CDR3 contains 14 residues. V lost 0 bases, J lost 3 bases, and 8 bases lay in between. The CDR3 nucleotides are TGTGCCAGCAGTTACTCTCAGGGCCACTATGGCTACACCTTC. Translation: CASSYSQGHYGYTF.

The chain has TRBV27 and TRBJ2-3; 9 bases line up with TRBD2. Germline CDR1 is MNHEY and CDR2 is SMNVEV (reference sequence). The V gene end was trimmed by 6 bases and the J gene end by 2 bases; junction bases not matched to a gene: 9. This CDR3 is built from 16 residues. The CDR3 is CASSPESGGITDTQYF. The DNA of the CDR3 is TGTGCCAGCAGCCCCGAAAGCGGGGGGATCACAGATACGCAGTATTTT.

In its sample, this clone was seen once. The chain joins TRBV5-1 to TRBJ2-3, with a tentative D call TRBD2 (7 bases). This CDR3 comprises 15 residues. Trimming took off 5 bases at V and 3 bases at J, with 16 bases between the two ends. Germline V gene lookup returns CDR1 SGHRS and CDR2 YFSETQ. The CDR3 loop is CASSYAGARTDTQYF. Written as DNA, the CDR3 is TGCGCCAGCAGTTATGCGGGGGCCCGGACAGATACGCAGTATTTT.

This clone was detected only once. This chain uses TRBV2 with TRBJ2-3; 11 bases align to TRBD2. Germline CDR1 reads SNHLY; CDR2 reads FYNNEI. The junction had 6 bases not matched to a gene; V was cut back by 3 bases and J by 7 bases. This CDR3 spans 15 amino acids. Here the CDR3 reads CASSDLAGGGNTQYF. CDR3 DNA: TGTGCCAGCAGTGATCTAGCGGGGGGAGGTAATACGCAGTATTTT.

This chain joins TRBV20-1 and TRBJ2-1; D tentatively reads TRBD1 or TRBD2 (5 bases each). Germline V gene data show CDR1 as DFQATT and CDR2 as SNEGSKA (reference sequence). The germline V and J ends were trimmed by 3 bases and 0 bases, with 24 bases remaining between them. The CDR3 is 19 residues long. The CDR3 coding sequence is TGCAGTGCTAGTAGAGGGATTTGGGGTAGCACAGGCTCCTACAATGAGCAGTTCTTC. It is translated as CSASRGIWGSTGSYNEQFF.

The chain links TRBV7-9 to TRBJ2-3, with TRBD1 identical over 7 bases. V trimming: 5 bases; J trimming: 3 bases; junction bases outside the gene matches: 5. Germline CDR1 and CDR2: SEHNR and FQNEAQ (reference sequence). CDR3 length: 14 residues. The CDR3 loop reads CASSLDRETDTQYF. In DNA form, the CDR3 reads TGTGCCAGCAGCCTTGACAGGGAAACAGATACGCAGTATTTT.

The chain carries TRBV30 and TRBJ2-3; 12 positions agree with TRBD2. The CDR3 loop spans 14 amino acids. Per germline, CDR1 GTSNPN and CDR2 SVGIG (reference sequence). V was pared by 3 bases and J by 9 bases, with 7 bases of the junction left unmatched. The CDR3 region is CAWRLASGGATQYF. DNA for the CDR3: TGTGCCTGGAGGTTGGCTAGCGGGGGGGCCACGCAGTATTTT. The full variable domain, its missing parts supplied by reference TRBV30 and TRBJ2-3, is SQTIHQWPATLVQPVGSPLSLECTVEGTSNPNLYWYRQAAGRGLQLLFYSVGIGQISSEVPQNLSASRPQDRQFILSSKKLLLSDSGFYLCAWRLASGGATQYFGPGTRLTVL.

The table lists this clone with a few counts. This chain's CDR3 is CASSKKPSRNYGYTF. The CDR3 DNA follows: TGTGCCAGCTCTAAAAAGCCCTCCAGGAACTATGGCTACACCTTC. The V gene is TRBV6-5, the J gene TRBJ1-2, with unresolved D. V was pared by 8 bases and J by 2 bases, with 18 bases between. CDR1 and CDR2 from the germline V gene are MNHEY and SVGAGI. The CDR3 has 15 amino acids.

The J gene is TRBJ2-1, the V gene TRBV24-1; 9 positions agree with TRBD1. Germline V gene lookup returns CDR1 KGHDR and CDR2 SFDVKD. J gave up 5 bases and V 4 bases, and 8 bases lay outside the gene matches. CDR3 length: 16 residues. CDR3 sequence reads: CATSDTGTGRNNEQFF. Written as DNA, the CDR3 is TGTGCCACCAGTGACACCGGGACAGGGAGGAACAATGAGCAGTTCTTC.

This clone has only a few counts. V and J are TRBV2 and TRBJ2-1; D ambiguous. V was shortened by 4 bases and J by 4 bases, with 8 bases between the two germline ends. Germline lookup yields CDR1 SNHLY and CDR2 FYNNEI. The CDR3 has 13 residues. The CDR3 spells CASSGAVYNEQFF. The CDR3 coding sequence is TGTGCCAGCAGTGGAGCAGTATACAATGAGCAGTTCTTC.

J is TRBJ2-1 and V is TRBV30; D is undetermined. The germline CDR1 and CDR2 sequences are GTSNPN and SVGIG (reference sequence). V dropped 0 bases and J dropped 0 bases, with 12 bases sitting between them. The CDR3 has 16 residues. The CDR3 is CAWSVRGLSSYNEQFF. CDR3 in DNA: TGTGCCTGGAGTGTACGAGGTCTTAGCTCCTACAATGAGCAGTTCTTC.

V is TRBV5-1 and J is TRBJ1-2; no clear D gene. This CDR3 is built from 14 residues. Deletions cut 0 bases from V and 1 base from J, with 7 bases between. Germline CDR1 SGHRS, CDR2 YFSETQ. The CDR3 nucleotides read TGCGCCAGCAGCTTGGAACCGCATAACTATGGCTACACCTTC. Translated, it gives CASSLEPHNYGYTF.

This chain links TRBV21-1 with TRBJ2-3; the DNA was not used to check the table's D call, TRBD1. TRBV21-1 is noted as a pseudogene. The CDR3 totals 15 residues. The CDR3 loop is CASSARDRATDTQYF. Written as DNA, the CDR3 is TGTGCCAGCAGCGCACGGGACAGGGCTACAGATACGCAGTATTTT.

The V call is TRBV3-1 (or the pseudogene TRBV3-2), the J call TRBJ1-1, with D possibly TRBD1 on 6 matching bases. The CDR3 sequence is 14 residues long. Germline lookup yields CDR1 LGHDT and CDR2 YNNKEL (reference sequence). V lost 3 bases and J lost 1, with 9 bases in between. CDR3 in amino acids: CASSHVQGNTEAFF. CDR3 DNA sequence: TGTGCCAGCAGCCACGTACAGGGGAACACTGAAGCTTTCTTT.

The table lists this clone with many counts. V and J are TRBV24-1 and TRBJ1-5; D might be TRBD1 (6 bases). CDR3 length equals 18 residues. The V end was cut by 1 base, the J end by 2 bases, with 17 bases between. The V gene's germline CDR1 is KGHDR and CDR2 SFDVKD. Here the CDR3 reads CATSDFQRQEEGNQPQHF. The CDR3 bases are TGTGCCACCAGTGATTTCCAACGACAGGAAGAGGGCAATCAGCCCCAGCATTTT.